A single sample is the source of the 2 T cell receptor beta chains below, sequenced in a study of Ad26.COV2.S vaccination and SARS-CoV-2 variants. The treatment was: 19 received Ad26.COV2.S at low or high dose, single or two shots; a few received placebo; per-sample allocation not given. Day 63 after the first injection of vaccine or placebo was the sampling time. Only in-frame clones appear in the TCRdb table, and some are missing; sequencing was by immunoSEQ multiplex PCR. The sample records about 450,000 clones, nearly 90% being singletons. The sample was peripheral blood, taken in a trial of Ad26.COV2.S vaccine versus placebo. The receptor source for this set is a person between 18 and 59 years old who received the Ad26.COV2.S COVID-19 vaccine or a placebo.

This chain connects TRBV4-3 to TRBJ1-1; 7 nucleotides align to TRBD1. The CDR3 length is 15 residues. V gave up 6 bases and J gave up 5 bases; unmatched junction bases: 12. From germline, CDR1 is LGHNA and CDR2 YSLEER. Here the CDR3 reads CASSPLTGPGTEAFF. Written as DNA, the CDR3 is TGCGCCAGCAGTCCTCTGACAGGGCCGGGAACTGAAGCTTTCTTT.

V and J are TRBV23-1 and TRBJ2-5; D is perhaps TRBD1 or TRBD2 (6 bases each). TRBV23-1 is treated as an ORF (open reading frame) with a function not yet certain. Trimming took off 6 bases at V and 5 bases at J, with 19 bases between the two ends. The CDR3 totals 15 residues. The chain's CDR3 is CASRGGRALRETQYF. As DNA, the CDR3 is TGCGCCAGCAGGGGGGGCAGGGCACTGCGGGAGACCCAGTACTTC.